Below are 12 T cell receptor beta chains sequenced from a single sample in a study of memory CD4+ T cells and cytomegalovirus serostatus. Single viable CD3+CD4+CD8-CD45RO+ cells were sorted as the memory CD4+ T cells. TCRdb's table, derived via immunoSEQ multiplex PCR, lists solely in-frame clones and lacks some. Of 50,000 to 75,000 clones detected, around four fifths appear once; the ten largest clones hold 0.88%. Sequenced input: memory CD4+ T cells from blood. These receptors all come from an adult in good health and CMV-seronegative.

This clone was counted a few times. This chain joins TRBV19 and TRBJ1-2; maybe TRBD1 (5 bases). V was trimmed by 11 bases and J by 5 bases, leaving 21 bases between them. Germline lookup yields CDR1 LNHDA and CDR2 SQIVND (reference sequence). CDR3 size: 14 residues. In nucleotides, the CDR3 is TGTGCCTCAAAAGGTGCGGGAGGGGAATATGGCTACACCTTC. Its translation is CASKGAGGEYGYTF.

V gene TRBV7-3 combines with J gene TRBJ2-2; D may be TRBD1 (5 bases). The V gene's germline CDR1 is SGHTA and CDR2 FQGTGA. With 1 base removed from V and 0 bases from J, the gap between germline ends came to 9 bases. The CDR3 runs 16 residues. This CDR3 is CASSLRGSSNTGELFF. Written as DNA, the CDR3 is TGTGCCAGCAGCTTAAGGGGCAGTTCGAACACCGGGGAGCTGTTTTTT.

The V gene is TRBV5-6, the J gene TRBJ2-3; 12 bases align to TRBD2. Germline V gene lookup returns CDR1 SGHDT and CDR2 YYEEEE. The CDR3 totals 16 residues. V trimming: 3 bases; J trimming: 4 bases; junction bases outside the gene matches: 6. CDR3 protein: CASSSQTSGSADTQYF. The CDR3 nucleotides are TGTGCCAGCAGCTCCCAGACTAGCGGGAGCGCAGATACGCAGTATTTT.

This clone was counted a few times. The rearrangement links TRBV5-8 to TRBJ1-2, with 10 bases aligning to TRBD1. V lost 3 bases to trimming and J lost 5 bases; unmatched junction nucleotides: 7. This CDR3 is 15 amino acids long. The germline V gene has CDR1 SGHTS and CDR2 YDEGEE. As DNA, the CDR3 is TGTGCCAGCAGCTCCAGGACAGGGGGGGCGTATGGCTACACCTTC. The encoded protein is CASSSRTGGAYGYTF.

CDR3 sequence: CASSSAGGTQPQHF. The DNA of the CDR3 is TGTGCCAGCAGTTCCGCGGGGGGTACTCAGCCCCAGCATTTT. The chain is built from TRBV6-6 and TRBJ1-5, with TRBD1 as a possible D gene (5 bases). Germline CDR1 is MNHNY and CDR2 is SVGAGI (reference sequence). V shed 4 bases and J shed 6 bases, with 13 bases lying between them. The length of the CDR3 is 14 residues.

CDR3 sequence (DNA): TGTGCCAGCAGTTCTTCCGGACAGGGTAGTGATACGCAGTATTTT. Its protein product is CASSSSGQGSDTQYF. The chain links TRBV6-6 to TRBJ2-3, with 8 positions matching TRBD1. Germline values: CDR1 MNHNY, CDR2 SVGAGI (reference sequence). This CDR3 contains 15 residues. V shed 4 bases and J 6 bases; nucleotides not matched to a gene: 9.

The V gene is TRBV19, the J gene TRBJ1-2, with D unclear. Trimming left V 3 bases short and J 6 bases short, with 14 bases between. Germline assignment: CDR1 LNHDA and CDR2 SQIVND (reference sequence). The CDR3 is 14 residues long. This CDR3 is CASSIQARVHGYTF. The CDR3, as DNA: TGTGCCAGTAGTATTCAAGCGAGGGTCCATGGCTACACCTTC.

The chain couples TRBV18 to TRBJ2-7; possibly TRBD2 for D (7 bases). Germline lookup yields CDR1 KGHSH and CDR2 LQKENI. The CDR3 contains 17 residues. Trimming took 3 bases from V and 6 from J, leaving 24 bases between them. The CDR3 DNA sequence: TGTGCCAGCTCACCTGGAGGAGGGGGGGCTCGTCTCCTCGAGCAGTACTTC. Amino acids: CASSPGGGGARLLEQYF.

CDR3 DNA sequence: TGTGCCAGTAGTATACTCAAGACGAACACCGGGGAGCTGTTTTTT. Its translation is CASSILKTNTGELFF. This chain uses TRBV19 with TRBJ2-2, with D unresolved. Trimming pared 2 bases from V and 0 bases from J, leaving 7 bases between. From germline, CDR1 is LNHDA and CDR2 SQIVND (reference sequence). This CDR3 contains 15 residues.

This chain connects TRBV20-1 to TRBJ2-7, with D unresolved. Trimming left V 0 bases short and J 5 bases short, with 5 bases between. The CDR3 has 11 amino acids. Germline V gives CDR1 DFQATT, CDR2 SNEGSKA (reference sequence). The CDR3 region has the DNA TGCAGTGCTAGAGAGGGGAACGAGCAGTACTTC. Translating it yields CSAREGNEQYF.

V usage is TRBV28 and J usage is TRBJ2-7; the D gene is possibly TRBD2 (6 bases). Germline CDR1 and CDR2: MDHEN and SYDVKM. The length of the CDR3 is 13 residues. V shed 7 bases and J shed 2 bases, with 12 bases lying between them. The CDR3 DNA reads TGTGCCAGCATCCGAGGGAGGCCCTACGAGCAGTACTTC. Its protein is CASIRGRPYEQYF.

The CDR3 sequence: CASTARTEQYF. The CDR3 DNA sequence: TGTGCCAGCACCGCGAGGACAGAGCAGTACTTC. The gene calls are TRBV25-1 and TRBJ2-7; a possible D gene is TRBD1 (5 bases). Germline values: CDR1 MGHDK, CDR2 SYGVNS. This CDR3 has 11 residues. Trimming removed 7 bases from V and 7 bases from J, with 11 bases in between.